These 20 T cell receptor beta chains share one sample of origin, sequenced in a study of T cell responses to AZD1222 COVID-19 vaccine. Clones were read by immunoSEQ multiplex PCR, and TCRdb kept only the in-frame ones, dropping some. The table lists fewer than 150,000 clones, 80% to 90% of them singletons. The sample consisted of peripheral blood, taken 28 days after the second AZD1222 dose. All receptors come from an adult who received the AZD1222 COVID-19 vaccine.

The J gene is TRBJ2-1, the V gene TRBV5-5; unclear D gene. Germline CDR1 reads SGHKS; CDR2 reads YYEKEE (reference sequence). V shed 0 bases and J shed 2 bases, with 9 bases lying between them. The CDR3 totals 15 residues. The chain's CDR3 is CASSLGRVTYNEQFF. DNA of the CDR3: TGTGCCAGCAGCTTGGGACGTGTCACCTACAATGAGCAGTTCTTC.

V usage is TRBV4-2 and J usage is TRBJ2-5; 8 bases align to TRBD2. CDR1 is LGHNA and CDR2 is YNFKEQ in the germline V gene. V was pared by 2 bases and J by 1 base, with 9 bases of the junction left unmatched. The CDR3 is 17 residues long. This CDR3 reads CASSQLGAGGPQETQYF. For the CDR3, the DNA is TGTGCCAGCAGCCAACTAGGGGCGGGGGGCCCCCAAGAGACCCAGTACTTC.

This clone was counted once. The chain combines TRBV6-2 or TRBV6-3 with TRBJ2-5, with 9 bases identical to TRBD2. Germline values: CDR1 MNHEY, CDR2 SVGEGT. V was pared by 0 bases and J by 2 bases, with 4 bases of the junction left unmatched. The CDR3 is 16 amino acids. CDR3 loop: CASSYSGAGGQETQYF. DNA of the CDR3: TGTGCCAGCAGTTACTCCGGAGCGGGGGGTCAAGAGACCCAGTACTTC.

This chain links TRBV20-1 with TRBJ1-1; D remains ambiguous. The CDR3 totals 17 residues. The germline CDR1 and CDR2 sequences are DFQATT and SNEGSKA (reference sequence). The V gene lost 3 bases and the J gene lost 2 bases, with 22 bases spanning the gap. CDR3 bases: TGCAGTGCTAGTAACCCCCGACACTTCAGTCCAAACACTGAAGCTTTCTTT. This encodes CSASNPRHFSPNTEAFF.

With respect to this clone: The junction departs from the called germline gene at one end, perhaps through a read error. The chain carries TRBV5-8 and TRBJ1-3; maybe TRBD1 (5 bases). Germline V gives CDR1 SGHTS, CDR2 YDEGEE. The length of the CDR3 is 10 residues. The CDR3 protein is CASSSGTEIF. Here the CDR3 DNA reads TGTGCCAGCAGTTCCGGGACGGAGATTTTT.

The chain's CDR3 is CASSPGPMGYTF. The CDR3 nucleotides read TGTGCCAGCAGTCCCGGCCCCATGGGCTACACCTTC. V is TRBV12-3 or TRBV12-4 and J is TRBJ1-2; no firm D call. Deletions cut 5 bases from V and 8 bases from J, with 12 bases between. This CDR3 spans 12 amino acids.

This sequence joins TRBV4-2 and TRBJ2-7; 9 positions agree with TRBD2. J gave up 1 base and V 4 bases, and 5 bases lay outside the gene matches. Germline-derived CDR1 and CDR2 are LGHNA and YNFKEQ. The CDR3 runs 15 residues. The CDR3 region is CASSLLAGLSYEQYF. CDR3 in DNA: TGTGCCAGCAGCCTCCTAGCGGGGCTTTCCTACGAGCAGTACTTC.

The CDR3 DNA reads TGTGCCAGTAGTATAGGACAGGGAGGCTATGGCTACACCTTC. Protein: CASSIGQGGYGYTF. This chain uses TRBV19 with TRBJ1-2, with 7 nucleotides matching TRBD1. This CDR3 spans 14 amino acids. V trimming: 1 base; J trimming: 4 bases; junction bases outside the gene matches: 3. Looked up from germline, CDR1 is LNHDA and CDR2 is SQIVND (reference sequence).

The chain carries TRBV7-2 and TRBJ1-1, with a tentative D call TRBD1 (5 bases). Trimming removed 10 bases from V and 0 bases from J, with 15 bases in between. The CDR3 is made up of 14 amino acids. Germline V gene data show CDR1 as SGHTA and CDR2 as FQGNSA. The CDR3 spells CATSTASMNTEAFF. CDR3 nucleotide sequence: TGTGCCACTTCGACAGCAAGCATGAACACTGAAGCTTTCTTT.

CDR3 residues: CASSVNREGHTF. CDR3 coding DNA: TGTGCCAGCAGTGTCAACAGGGAAGGTCACACCTTC. The chain combines TRBV2 with TRBJ1-2, with D perhaps TRBD1 (6 bases). With 4 bases removed from V and 12 bases from J, the gap between germline ends came to 15 bases. Germline loops: CDR1 SNHLY, CDR2 FYNNEI. This CDR3 region has 12 residues.

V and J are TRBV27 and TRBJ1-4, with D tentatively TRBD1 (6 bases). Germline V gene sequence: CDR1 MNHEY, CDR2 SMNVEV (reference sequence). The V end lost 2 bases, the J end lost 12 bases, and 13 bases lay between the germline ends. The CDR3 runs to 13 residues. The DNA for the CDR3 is TGTGCCAGCAGTTTACGGCGGGGGGGCCAACTGTTTTTT. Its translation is CASSLRRGGQLFF. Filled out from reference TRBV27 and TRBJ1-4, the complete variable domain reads EAQVTQNPRYLITVTGKKLTVTCSQNMNHEYMSWYRQDPGLGLRQIYYSMNVEVTDKGDVPEGYKVSRKEKRNFPLILESPSPNQTSLYFCASSLRRGGQLFFGSGTQLSVL.

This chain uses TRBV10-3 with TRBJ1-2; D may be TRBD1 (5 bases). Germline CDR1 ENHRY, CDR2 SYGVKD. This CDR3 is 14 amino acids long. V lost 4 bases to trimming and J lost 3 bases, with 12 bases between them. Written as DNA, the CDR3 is TGTGCCATCAGTGGCGGGACGATCGACTATGGCTACACCTTC. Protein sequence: CAISGGTIDYGYTF.

In DNA, the CDR3 is TGTGCCAGCAGCTTAGCGAGAGGGCAGCCCCAGCATTTT. This codes for CASSLARGQPQHF. This chain connects TRBV7-6 to TRBJ1-5, with D unclear. Between the trimmed V and J ends, which lost 0 bases and 7 bases, there was a span of 7 bases. Germline V lookup: CDR1 SGHVS, CDR2 FNYEAQ. The CDR3 contains 13 residues.

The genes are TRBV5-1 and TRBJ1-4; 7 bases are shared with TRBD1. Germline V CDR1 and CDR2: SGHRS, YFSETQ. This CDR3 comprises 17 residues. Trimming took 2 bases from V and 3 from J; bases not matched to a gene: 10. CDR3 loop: CASSFTQGVPSNEKLFF. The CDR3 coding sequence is TGCGCCAGCAGCTTCACGCAGGGGGTACCGTCTAATGAAAAACTGTTTTTT.

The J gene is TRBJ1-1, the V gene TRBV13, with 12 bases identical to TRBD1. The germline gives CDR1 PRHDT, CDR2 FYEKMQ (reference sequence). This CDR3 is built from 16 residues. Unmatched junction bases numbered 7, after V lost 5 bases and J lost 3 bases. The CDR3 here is CASSPGTGGWYTEAFF. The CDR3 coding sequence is TGTGCCAGCAGCCCCGGGACAGGGGGCTGGTACACTGAAGCTTTCTTT. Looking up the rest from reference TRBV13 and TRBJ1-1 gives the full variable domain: AAGVIQSPRHLIKEKRETATLKCYPIPRHDTVYWYQQGPGQDPQFLISFYEKMQSDKGSIPDRFSAQQFSDYHSELNMSSLELGDSALYFCASSPGTGGWYTEAFFGQGTRLTVV.

CDR3 loop: CASSPGGTRFGNTIYF. The CDR3 nucleotides are TGTGCCAGCTCCCCGGGAGGTACGAGATTCGGAAACACCATATATTTT. The rearrangement uses TRBV18 and TRBJ1-3, with no clear D. The CDR3 length is 16 residues. Trimming took off 6 bases at V and 4 bases at J, with 19 bases between the two ends. Per germline, CDR1 KGHSH and CDR2 LQKENI.

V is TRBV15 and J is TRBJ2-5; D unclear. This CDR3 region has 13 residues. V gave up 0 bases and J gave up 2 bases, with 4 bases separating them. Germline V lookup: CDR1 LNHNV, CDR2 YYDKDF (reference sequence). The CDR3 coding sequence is TGTGCCACCAGCAGAGATGAGCAAGAGACCCAGTACTTC. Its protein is CATSRDEQETQYF.

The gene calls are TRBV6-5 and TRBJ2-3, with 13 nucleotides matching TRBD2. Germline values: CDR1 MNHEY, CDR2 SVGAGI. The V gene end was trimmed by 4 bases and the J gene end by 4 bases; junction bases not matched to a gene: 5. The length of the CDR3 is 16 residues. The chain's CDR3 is CASSSLAGGPPDTQYF. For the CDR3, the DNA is TGTGCCAGCAGTTCACTAGCGGGAGGGCCCCCAGATACGCAGTATTTT.

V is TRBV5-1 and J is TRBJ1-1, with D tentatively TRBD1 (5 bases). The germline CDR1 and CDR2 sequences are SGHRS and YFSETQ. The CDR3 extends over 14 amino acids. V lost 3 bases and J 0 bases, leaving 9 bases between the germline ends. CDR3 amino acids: CASSSQGVNTEAFF. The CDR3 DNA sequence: TGCGCCAGCAGCTCTCAGGGAGTGAACACTGAAGCTTTCTTT.

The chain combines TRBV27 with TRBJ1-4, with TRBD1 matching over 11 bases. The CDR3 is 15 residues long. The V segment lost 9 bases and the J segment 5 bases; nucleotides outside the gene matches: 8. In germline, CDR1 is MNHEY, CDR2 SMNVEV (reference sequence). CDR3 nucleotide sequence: TGTGCCAGTGGGGACAGGGGGTTCTCGAATGAAAAACTGTTTTTT. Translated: CASGDRGFSNEKLFF.